The T cell receptor (beta chain) under discussion was sequenced for a study of CD8 T cells in Susac syndrome. This CDR3 region has 15 residues. Germline V gives CDR1 LNHNV, CDR2 YYDKDF (reference sequence). Trimming stripped 0 bases from V and 3 bases from J, with 11 bases between. While serving as controls, healthy donors were matched for age and sex. Negative isolation was used for CD8+ and CD4+ T cells, and FACS enrichment was applied to TEMRA cells. Random hexamers primed reverse transcription of about 0.5 to 1 ug RNA. Across 54 Vbeta and 13 Jbeta, immunoSEQ multiplex PCR amplified TCR beta CDR3. In TCRdb, the immunoSEQ multiplex PCR reads were re-called with MiXCR into one record per CDR3 protein. Among over 100,000 distinct CDR3 sequences, around 95% were seen once, and the ten largest hold under 0.1%.

The sample was CD4+ T cells from PBMCs. This receptor was obtained from a human donor in good health. The genes are TRBV15 and TRBJ2-5, with D maybe TRBD2 (5 bases). DNA for the CDR3: TGTGCCACCAGCAGAGAGAATACCGGGAAAGAGACCCAGTACTTC. Translated: CATSRENTGKETQYF.